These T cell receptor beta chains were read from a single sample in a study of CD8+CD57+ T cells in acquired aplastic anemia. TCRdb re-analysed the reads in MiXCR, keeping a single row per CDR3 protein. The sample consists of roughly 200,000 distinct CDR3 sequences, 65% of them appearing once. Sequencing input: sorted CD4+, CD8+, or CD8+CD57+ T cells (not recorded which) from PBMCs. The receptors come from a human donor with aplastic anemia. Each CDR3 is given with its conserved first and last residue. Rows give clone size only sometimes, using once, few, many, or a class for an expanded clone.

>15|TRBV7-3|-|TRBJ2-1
CASSRGTGTNNEQFF
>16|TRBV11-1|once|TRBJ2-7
CASSPSVWQGTREQYF
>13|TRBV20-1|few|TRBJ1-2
CSASDLRGYGYTF
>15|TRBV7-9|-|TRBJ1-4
CASSLGRGAAEKLFF
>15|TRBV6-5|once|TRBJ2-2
CASRRQGANTGELFF
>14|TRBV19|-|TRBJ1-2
CASRDRVFNYGYTF
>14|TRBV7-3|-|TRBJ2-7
CASSTFGSSYEQYF
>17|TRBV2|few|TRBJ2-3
CASRTGTGVFGTDTQYF
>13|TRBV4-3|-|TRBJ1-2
CASSSVGGGGYTF
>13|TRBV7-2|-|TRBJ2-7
CASSNAPSYEQYF
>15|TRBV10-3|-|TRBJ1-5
CAISERQESNQPQHF
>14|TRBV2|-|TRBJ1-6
CASTGATYNSPLHF
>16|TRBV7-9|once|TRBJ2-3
CASSPLTSAYTDTQYF
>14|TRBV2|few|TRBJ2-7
CASRAGTAAYEQYF
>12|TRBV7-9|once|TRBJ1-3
CASMTDGNTIYF
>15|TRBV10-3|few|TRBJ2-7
CAISESSAGTREQYF
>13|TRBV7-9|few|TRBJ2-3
CASSLASVDTQYF
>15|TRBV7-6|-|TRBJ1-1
CASSQTRGGNTEAFF
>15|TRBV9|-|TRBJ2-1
CASSVTDVPYNEQFF
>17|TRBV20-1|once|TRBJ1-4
CSASGTGVSKPGEKLFF
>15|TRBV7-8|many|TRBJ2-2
CASSPTGGYTGELFF
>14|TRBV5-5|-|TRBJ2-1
CASSLTGPYNEQFF
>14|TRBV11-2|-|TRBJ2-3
CASSLRVFSDTQYF
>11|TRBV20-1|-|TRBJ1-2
CSARDSSGYTF
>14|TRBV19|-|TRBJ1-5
CASSALGGVQPQHF
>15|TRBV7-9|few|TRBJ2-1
CASSSLAGGGWEQFF
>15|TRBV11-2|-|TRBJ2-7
CASSLGTGNTYEQYF
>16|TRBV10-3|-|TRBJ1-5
CAISEGGHNSNQPQHF
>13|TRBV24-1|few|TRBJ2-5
CATSGAGGEAQYF
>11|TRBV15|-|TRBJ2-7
CATSGLGLQYF
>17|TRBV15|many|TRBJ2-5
CATSSSRSGQGKETQYF
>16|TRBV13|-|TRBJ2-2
CASSLGPGPNTGELFF
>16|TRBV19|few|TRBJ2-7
CASSSAWDRGRAEQYF
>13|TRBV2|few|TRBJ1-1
CASRLQGNTEAFF
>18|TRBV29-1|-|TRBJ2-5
CSVEGAVGGSTPQETQYF
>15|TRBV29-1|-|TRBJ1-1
CSVEDLYRGSTEAFF
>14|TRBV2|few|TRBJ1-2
CASSEGQGSYGYTF
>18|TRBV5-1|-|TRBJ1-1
CASSIQSPGTGANTEAFF
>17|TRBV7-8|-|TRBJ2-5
CASSSRSGLAGKETQYF
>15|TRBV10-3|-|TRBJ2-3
CAISGASGGADTQYF